This TCR beta chain came from a study of blood T cells in healthy people across ages. Study outcomes and limitations: Both naive CD4+ cell counts and diversity were greater in long-lived donors than in aged donors. Diversity of TCR beta correlated strongly with naive T cell percentage.

Trimming took off 2 bases at V and 3 bases at J, with 11 bases between the two ends. Germline V lookup: CDR1 LNHNV, CDR2 YYDKDF (reference sequence). The CDR3 has 15 amino acids. Primers used in a second PCR of roughly 6 to 12 cycles were a sample-barcoded 5' primer and a J-beta primer mix. MiXCR, run by TCRdb on the 5' RACE reads, gives a single entry per CDR3 protein. In the table there are about 570,000 distinct CDR3 sequences, about 26% of which are singletons. This clonotype came up a few times. Antigen: not known. The sample was also linked to a second study, of T cells of mothers and their children. From that paper: Each child gave some 3 million TCR beta CDR3 reads (each mother, over 9 million). Slightly higher but non-significant overlap marked related mother-child pairs versus unrelated pairs.

The sequence came from a boy aged 2-15 years in good health. The chain couples TRBV15 to TRBJ1-3, with a possible D match to TRBD1 (5 bases). The specimen sequenced was blood. CDR3 amino acids: CATSRSLGRGNTIYF. For the CDR3, the DNA is TGTGCCACCAGCAGATCCCTGGGGCGTGGAAACACCATATATTTT.